Sequencing of this T cell receptor beta chain was carried out in a study of cytomegalovirus exposure and HLA in healthy donors. Notes on the study in general: The study found most TCR sequences rare, yet found some public TCRs in many donors. A subsequent analysis found that TCR clusters from the first cohort also tended to co-occur in the 120 or so validation repertoires, with about 95% of cluster scores above 0. Some TCR beta chains (around 180 of them) were listed as cytomegalovirus-associated.

The donors formed part of the approximately 120-subject validation cohort, distinct from the approximately 640-subject first cohort. Produced via immunoSEQ multiplex PCR; TCRdb's table is partial and in-frame only. The sample has around 260,000 clones, about 90% seen once; the top ten hold 2.5% to 3.5%. Worth noting for this clone: No antigen is known for it.

V was clipped by 0 bases and J by 0 bases; unmatched bases: 5. Germline V gene lookup returns CDR1 SGDLS and CDR2 YYNGEE. The length of the CDR3 is 18 residues. This receptor was taken from a woman aged 25 to 45 in good health and CMV-seronegative. Sequenced input: PBMCs. The V and J genes are TRBV9 and TRBJ2-3, with TRBD2 matching over 12 bases. The chain's CDR3 is CASSVARTSGTSTDTQYF. CDR3 sequence (DNA): TGTGCCAGCAGCGTAGCTAGGACTAGCGGGACTAGCACAGATACGCAGTATTTT.